A single sample gave rise to the 7 T cell receptor beta chains below, sequenced in a study of CD8+ T cells in alopecia areata. Following extraction, RNA underwent reverse transcription to cDNA, which served as the sequencing template. The data were produced by immunoSEQ multiplex PCR, yet TCRdb's version contains in-frame clones alone and is incomplete. Listed for the sample are approximately 300,000 clones, none seen a single time. Cutaneous lymph nodes were pooled and cells sorted by CD4, CD8alpha, NKG2D, NKG2ACE and more. The sample consisted of CD4+ T cells sorted from a lymph node. The receptor source for this set is a C3H/HeJ mouse with alopecia areata. The strain's MHC: H2-k.

As for this clone: Each gene name is a mouse one. The read ends 4 residues before the CDR3 terminus; that terminus is restored from the germline J gene. V is TRBV13-1 and J is TRBJ2-1; 8 nucleotides match TRBD2. This CDR3 region has 14 residues. Trimming took 5 bases from V and 3 from J; bases not matched to a gene: 4. Germline-derived CDR1 and CDR2 are NSHNY and SYGAGN. This CDR3 reads CASRSGGTYAEQFF. Incomplete CDR3 DNA: TGTGCCAGCAGATCTGGGGGGACCTATGCT.

This clone has just a few counts. Gene and germline names: mouse. The read ends 4 residues early relative to the CDR3; the germline J gene fills the gap. J is TRBJ2-3 and V is TRBV19; 10 bases align to TRBD1. This CDR3 comprises 15 residues. CDR1 is FNHDT and CDR2 is SITEND in the germline V gene (reference sequence). The V and J ends lost 5 bases and 2 bases, in that order; junction bases with no gene match: 5. Here the CDR3 reads CASRVGTGVAETLYF. The DNA read from the CDR3 is TGTGCCAGCAGGGTCGGGACAGGGGTTGCAGAA.

This clone was observed a few times. Any gene name here is a mouse gene name. The CDR3 is cut off 4 residues early in the read; its end comes from the germline J gene. The V and J genes are TRBV1 and TRBJ2-5, with TRBD1 matching over 7 bases. This CDR3 spans 16 amino acids. After removal of 2 bases from V and 0 bases from J, the junction contained 5 bases not matched to a gene. CDR1 and CDR2 from the germline V gene are NSQYPW and LRSPGD (reference sequence). CDR3 sequence: CTCSASPGQNQDTQYF. The sequenced part of the CDR3 DNA is TGCACCTGCAGTGCATCTCCGGGACAGAACCAAGAC.

Turning to this clone: The germline and genes are mouse ones. Partial CDR3 DNA: TGTGCCAGCAGTCACTGGGGGGAGGCCCAAGAC. Its protein product is CASSHWGEAQD. The CDR3 as a whole reads CASSHWGEAQDTQYF. The chain joins TRBV14 to TRBJ2-5, with 9 bases lining up with TRBD2. Read coverage stops 4 residues before the CDR3 terminus; the germline J gene supplies the remainder. The CDR3 runs to 15 residues. The V segment lost 4 bases and the J segment 2 bases; nucleotides outside the gene matches: 5. Germline V gives CDR1 SGHDT, CDR2 FRDEAV.

This clone was seen a few times. The gene symbols are mouse symbols. Read data end 4 residues before the CDR3 end; the end is taken from the germline J gene. The gene calls are TRBV1 and TRBJ2-4; 9 bases are a match to TRBD2. In germline, CDR1 is NSQYPW, CDR2 LRSPGD (reference sequence). The V gene end was trimmed by 0 bases and the J gene end by 3 bases; junction bases not matched to a gene: 1. The CDR3 loop spans 15 amino acids. The CDR3 sequence: CTCSADTGGQNTLYF. The part of the CDR3 DNA that was read is TGCACCTGCAGTGCAGATACTGGGGGGCAAAAC.

This clone showed up just a few times. Gene labels here are mouse ones. The observed sequence ends 4 residues before the CDR3 terminus, with the missing tail filled in from the germline J gene. This CDR3 is also generated by other DNA sequences in the sample. The chain joins TRBV1 to TRBJ2-5, with 8 bases identical to TRBD1. The length of the CDR3 is 12 residues. CDR1 and CDR2 (germline): NSQYPW, LRSPGD (reference sequence). The DNA read from the CDR3 is TGCACCTGCAGTGGACAGGGGGAC. It codes for CTCSGQGD. The full CDR3 reads CTCSGQGDTQYF.

Concerning this clone itself: Gene names and germline match the mouse. The DNA ends 4 residues before the CDR3 does, and the rest of the CDR3 is filled in from the germline J gene. The chain employs TRBV5 and TRBJ1-1; TRBD1 matches at 9 bases. The CDR3 contains 14 residues. The germline gives CDR1 LGHNA, CDR2 YNLKQL (reference sequence). CDR3 bases read: TGTGCCAGCAGCCCCCCGGGACAGGGAAGA. Encoded protein: CASSPPGQGR. The entire CDR3 sequence reads CASSPPGQGREVFF.